The TCR beta chain under discussion was sequenced for a study of blood T cell repertoires in COVID-19. Assay: immunoSEQ multiplex PCR; the TCRdb copy retains only in-frame clones and omits some. The data contain about 59,000 clones, around nine tenths of them seen just once; the ten biggest clones take up about 17%. Germline V lookup: CDR1 SGHAT, CDR2 FQNNGV. V lost 4 bases to trimming and J lost 0 bases, with 13 bases between them. CDR3 length equals 15 residues. The genes are TRBV11-2 and TRBJ2-7; a weak D match, TRBD2 (7 bases). This TCR derives from a man at least 80 years old with acute or convalescent COVID-19. Sequences were obtained from peripheral blood. The CDR3 DNA reads TGTGCCAGCAGCTGGGAGGGGGGCTACTCCTACGAGCAGTACTTC. Its translation is CASSWEGGYSYEQYF.